This entry is about one T cell receptor beta chain. The CDR3 has 14 residues. CDR1 SEHNR and CDR2 FQNEAQ come from the germline V gene (reference sequence). The V gene lost 7 bases and the J gene lost 4 bases, with 14 bases spanning the gap. When the RNA was reverse transcribed, random hexamers were used with an input of roughly 0.45 to 1 ug. TCRdb re-analysed the immunoSEQ multiplex PCR reads in MiXCR, keeping a single row per CDR3 protein. This table has roughly 250,000 distinct CDR3 sequences, approximately 95% appearing once. This sample was included in a study of CD8 T cells in Susac syndrome. Study in general: Sequenced Susac syndrome patients included six with clinically active disease and about eight in remission.

The sequence was collected from a human donor with Susac syndrome. The source material was CD4+ T cells from PBMCs. The gene calls are TRBV7-9 and TRBJ2-4; D is unclear. The CDR3: CASNEAVGKNIQYF. The CDR3 nucleotides read TGTGCCAGCAACGAGGCCGTTGGAAAAAACATTCAGTACTTC.